Shown below are 24 T cell receptor beta chains from a single sample sequenced in a study of cytomegalovirus exposure and HLA in healthy donors. This PCR relied on a set of 60 Vbeta primers and 13 Jbeta primers. The repertoire was sequenced with immunoSEQ multiplex PCR; TCRdb's copy has only in-frame clones and lacks some. The table has about 130,000 clones, 84% seen once. The source material was PBMCs. These receptors were taken from a man aged 50 or older in good health and CMV-seronegative.

The chain joins TRBV10-3 to TRBJ1-5; perhaps TRBD1 as D (6 bases). CDR1 and CDR2 (germline): ENHRY, SYGVKD. This CDR3 is 17 amino acids long. V gave up 0 bases and J gave up 1 base, with 13 bases separating them. The CDR3 is CAISESIRGLSNQPQHF. CDR3 bases: TGTGCCATCAGTGAGTCGATCAGGGGCTTAAGCAATCAGCCCCAGCATTTT.

The chain has TRBV4-1 and TRBJ2-3; 7 bases map to TRBD1. The CDR3 contains 15 residues. The trim removed 5 bases at V and 2 bases at J, leaving 7 bases unmatched. The germline gives CDR1 MGHRA, CDR2 YSYEKL. The CDR3: CASSSQGVYTDTQYF. The CDR3 DNA sequence: TGCGCCAGCAGCTCCCAGGGGGTTTACACAGATACGCAGTATTTT.

Only a few counts were recorded for this clone. The chain couples TRBV19 to TRBJ1-5; no definite D call. CDR3 length: 14 amino acids. V lost 7 bases to trimming and J lost 4 bases, with 14 bases between them. Germline assignment: CDR1 LNHDA and CDR2 SQIVND (reference sequence). CDR3 bases: TGTGCCAGTAAACGGCGGGAAATTAATCAGCCCCAGCATTTT. It encodes CASKRREINQPQHF.

This clone has just a few counts. The rearrangement uses TRBV11-2 and TRBJ2-3; D call uncertain. The ends were cut back, 4 bases at V and 0 bases at J, with 20 bases in the middle. CDR1 is SGHAT and CDR2 is FQNNGV in the germline V gene. The CDR3 has 18 residues. CDR3 sequence reads: CASSSQFQMMTSTDTQYF. The CDR3 nucleotides read TGTGCCAGCAGCTCCCAGTTTCAGATGATGACAAGCACAGATACGCAGTATTTT.

The chain couples TRBV10-1 to TRBJ2-7; tentatively, D is TRBD2 (6 bases). This CDR3 has 19 amino acids. Germline assignment: CDR1 WNHNN and CDR2 SYGVQD (reference sequence). V gave up 0 bases and J gave up 3 bases, with 24 bases separating them. The CDR3 region has the DNA TGCGCCAGCAGTGAGTCGATGTCATCGGGAGAGGGGCCCATCTACGAGCAGTACTTC. Protein: CASSESMSSGEGPIYEQYF.

The chain is built from TRBV5-4 and TRBJ2-5; 11 bases are shared with TRBD2. V gave up 3 bases and J gave up 2 bases; unmatched junction bases: 3. CDR3 length: 15 amino acids. In germline, CDR1 is SGHNT, CDR2 YYREEE (reference sequence). The CDR3 loop is CASSWGLAVQETQYF. The DNA for the CDR3 is TGTGCCAGCAGCTGGGGACTAGCGGTTCAAGAGACCCAGTACTTC.

The chain links TRBV18 to TRBJ2-5; D possibly corresponds to TRBD2 (5 bases). The CDR3 length is 15 residues. Germline assignment: CDR1 KGHSH and CDR2 LQKENI. Trimming took off 3 bases at V and 2 bases at J, with 13 bases between the two ends. CDR3 bases: TGTGCCAGCTCACCTCGAAGGGAGAAACAAGAGACCCAGTACTTC. This translates into CASSPRREKQETQYF.

This clone showed up just a few times. The chain combines TRBV5-6 with TRBJ1-4; TRBD1 matches at 10 bases. V shed 0 bases, J shed 8 bases, and the junction held 1 base outside the gene matches. The germline gives CDR1 SGHDT, CDR2 YYEEEE. The CDR3 has 14 residues. CDR3 region: CASSLGQGAEKLFF. The DNA of the CDR3 is TGTGCCAGCAGCTTGGGACAGGGGGCGGAAAAACTGTTTTTT.

V usage is TRBV28 and J usage is TRBJ2-4, with D unclear. The V gene's germline CDR1 is MDHEN and CDR2 SYDVKM. The CDR3 is made up of 15 amino acids. V was clipped by 1 base and J by 4 bases, with 11 bases between them. CDR3 nucleotide sequence: TGTGCCAGCAGTTTATTTAGCATGACGAAAAACATTCAGTACTTC. Translating gives CASSLFSMTKNIQYF. Looking up the rest from reference TRBV28 and TRBJ2-4 gives the full variable domain: DVKVTQSSRYLVKRTGEKVFLECVQDMDHENMFWYRQDPGLGLRLIYFSYDVKMKEKGDIPEGYSVSREKKERFSLILESASTNQTSMYLCASSLFSMTKNIQYFGAGTRLSVL.

The rearrangement links TRBV5-5 to TRBJ2-3; no firm D call. CDR1 is SGHKS and CDR2 is YYEKEE in the germline V gene (reference sequence). CDR3 length: 12 amino acids. Trimming removed 4 bases at V and 6 bases at J, with 9 bases between. The CDR3 DNA reads as TGTGCCAGCAGCCGTCTATGGGATACGCAGTATTTT. Protein product: CASSRLWDTQYF.

The J gene is TRBJ2-3, the V gene TRBV5-1; 7 bases agree with TRBD2. V lost 1 base and J lost 2; bases outside the gene matches: 4. This CDR3 is built from 15 residues. Germline lookup yields CDR1 SGHRS and CDR2 YFSETQ. The CDR3 loop reads CASSLNAGDTDTQYF. CDR3 bases: TGCGCCAGCAGCTTGAATGCGGGGGACACAGATACGCAGTATTTT.

This chain links TRBV7-8 with TRBJ1-6, with 7 bases aligning to TRBD1. CDR1 and CDR2 from the germline V gene are SGHVS and FQNEAQ. V was clipped by 0 bases and J by 7 bases; unmatched bases: 3. The length of the CDR3 is 15 residues. The CDR3 DNA follows: TGTGCCAGCAGCTTAGCCAGGGGGGCCAATTCACCCCTCCACTTT. It specifies CASSLARGANSPLHF.

The chain has TRBV7-9 and TRBJ1-1, with 9 bases lining up with TRBD1. CDR1 and CDR2 from the germline V gene are SEHNR and FQNEAQ (reference sequence). The CDR3 is made up of 13 amino acids. The trim removed 6 bases at V and 4 bases at J, leaving 3 bases unmatched. In DNA form, the CDR3 reads TGTGCCAGCAGACCGGGACAGGGCACTGAAGCTTTCTTT. It translates to CASRPGQGTEAFF.

This clone showed up just a few times. This rearrangement joins TRBV2 to TRBJ1-5; the D gene is possibly TRBD1 (6 bases). This CDR3 is built from 15 residues. Germline V CDR1 and CDR2: SNHLY, FYNNEI. Trimming stripped 1 base from V and 6 bases from J, with 13 bases between. The CDR3 nucleotides are TGTGCCAGCAGTGAAGGAGGGGGGGCGGGTCAGCCCCAGCATTTT. Its protein is CASSEGGGAGQPQHF.

The genes are TRBV5-1 and TRBJ2-2; TRBD1 might be the D (6 bases). Germline CDR1 reads SGHRS; CDR2 reads YFSETQ. This CDR3 has 16 amino acids. Trimming took off 0 bases at V and 2 bases at J, with 11 bases between the two ends. CDR3 nucleotide sequence: TGCGCCAGCAGCTTGGGGACAGACTACAACACCGGGGAGCTGTTTTTT. It yields the protein CASSLGTDYNTGELFF.

The chain employs TRBV7-9 and TRBJ2-7, with TRBD2 as a possible D gene (6 bases). Germline V gene lookup returns CDR1 SEHNR and CDR2 FQNEAQ (reference sequence). The CDR3 has 16 residues. The V and J ends lost 1 base and 8 bases respectively, with 21 bases between them. CDR3 nucleotides: TGTGCCAGCAGCTTAGTGCGGGGAGGTGACACTATAAAGCAGTACTTC. Translation gives CASSLVRGGDTIKQYF.

The chain has TRBV15 and TRBJ2-3, with a tentative D call TRBD1 (6 bases). CDR1 LNHNV and CDR2 YYDKDF come from the germline V gene (reference sequence). The CDR3 totals 12 residues. Trimming pared 5 bases from V and 7 bases from J, leaving 10 bases between. The CDR3 DNA is TGTGCCACCAGCGGGGACAAATATACGCAGTATTTT. It specifies CATSGDKYTQYF.

The chain links TRBV9 to TRBJ1-6; 8 bases agree with TRBD1. The CDR3 is made up of 17 amino acids. Trimming removed 3 bases from V and 1 base from J; junction bases left unmatched: 6. CDR1 is SGDLS, CDR2 YYNGEE, per germline. The CDR3 here is CASSAGTGGSYNSPLHF. The CDR3 DNA is TGTGCCAGCAGCGCAGGGACAGGAGGTTCCTATAATTCACCCCTCCACTTT.

The chain links TRBV7-3 to TRBJ1-1; D unresolved. Trimming shortened V by 0 bases and J by 0 bases, and 11 bases separated the two germline ends. The CDR3 has 16 amino acids. Germline loops: CDR1 SGHTA, CDR2 FQGTGA. The CDR3 DNA follows: TGTGCCAGCAGCTTAACGTCTGGCGGAATGAACACTGAAGCTTTCTTT. This encodes CASSLTSGGMNTEAFF.

The chain recombines TRBV4-2 with TRBJ2-1; D might be TRBD2 (6 bases). Trimming left V 5 bases short and J 0 bases short, with 14 bases between. The CDR3 length is 16 residues. Germline V CDR1 and CDR2: LGHNA, YNFKEQ. The chain's CDR3 is CASSKPGLSSYNEQFF. The DNA for the CDR3 is TGTGCCAGCAGCAAACCGGGACTCTCCTCCTACAATGAGCAGTTCTTC.

A word on this clone: Other nucleotide sequences from this sample produce the same CDR3. V gene TRBV6-1 combines with J gene TRBJ1-4, with a possible D match to TRBD1 (6 bases). V gave up 1 base and J gave up 8 bases, with 14 bases separating them. Germline loops: CDR1 MNHNS, CDR2 SASEGT. The CDR3 is made up of 15 amino acids. The CDR3 here is CASSEEGGPAEKLFF. CDR3 DNA sequence: TGTGCCAGCAGTGAAGAAGGGGGACCGGCGGAAAAACTGTTTTTT.

The chain combines TRBV7-9 with TRBJ1-2; D perhaps matches TRBD1 (6 bases). The CDR3 is 17 amino acids. CDR1 SEHNR and CDR2 FQNEAQ come from the germline V gene (reference sequence). V was clipped by 5 bases and J by 5 bases, with 24 bases between them. In nucleotides, the CDR3 is TGTGCCAGCAGCCGTTCTGGTACGGGACAACTGTCATATGGCTACACCTTC. This sequence encodes CASSRSGTGQLSYGYTF.

The CDR3 region is CASSFLRQGTLHF. Written as DNA, the CDR3 is TGTGCCAGCAGTTTCTTAAGACAGGGGACCCTCCACTTT. V and J are TRBV27 and TRBJ1-6, with 8 bases matching TRBD1. The CDR3 is 13 amino acids. The J segment lost 14 bases and the V segment lost 3 bases, leaving 6 bases of the junction unmatched. The V gene's germline CDR1 is MNHEY and CDR2 SMNVEV (reference sequence).

V usage is TRBV29-1 and J usage is TRBJ2-3; tentatively, D is TRBD2 (5 bases). Per germline, CDR1 SQVTM and CDR2 ANQGSEA. The CDR3 consists of 13 residues. The V gene lost 4 bases and the J gene lost 6 bases, with 14 bases spanning the gap. The CDR3 loop is CSVVGLATDTQYF. The DNA for the CDR3 is TGCAGCGTTGTAGGTCTAGCTACCGATACGCAGTATTTT.